This is a list of T cell receptor beta chains from one sample in a study of PD-1 blockade in classical Hodgkin lymphoma. Data came from immunoSEQ multiplex PCR; TCRdb stores just in-frame clones and leaves some out. This table holds some 21,000 clones, 87% found once. Specimen: CD8+ T cells from blood. Receptors originate from a human donor with classical Hodgkin lymphoma. Each CDR3 is given with its conserved first and last residue. A D gene is named only where the DNA matches it firmly. The size entry is marked missing in some rows and otherwise reads once, few, many or a size class.

cdr3_length | d_call | clone_size | j_call | v_call | cdr3_nt | cdr3_aa
15 | NA | once | TRBJ2-7 | TRBV19 | TGTGCCAGTAGTATAGCAGTCTTTAGCTCCTACGAGCAGTACTTC | CASSIAVFSSYEQYF
15 | NA | few | TRBJ1-2 | TRBV7-9 | TGTGCCAGCAGCTTAGGACAGGCGACTAACTATGGCTACACCTTC | CASSLGQATNYGYTF
11 | NA | few | TRBJ1-6 | TRBV6-5 | TGTGCCAGCAGTCGAGGAACCCCCCTCCACTTT | CASSRGTPLHF
20 | TRBD1 | NA | TRBJ2-1 | TRBV28 | TGTGCCAGCAGTCCCCTATACCAAGAAGGACAGGCCGTACTCGGCAATGAGCAGTTCTTC | CASSPLYQEGQAVLGNEQFF
15 | NA | NA | TRBJ1-5 | TRBV10-3 | TGTGCCATCAGTGAGGTCAGGGGTGGGAATCAGCCCCAGCATTTT | CAISEVRGGNQPQHF
15 | NA | once | TRBJ2-3 | TRBV27 | TGTGCCAGCAGTTTCGGAGCGTCAGGGACAGATACGCAGTATTTT | CASSFGASGTDTQYF
16 | NA | NA | TRBJ2-7 | TRBV7-6 | TGTGCCAGCAGCTTGGGATACTCCCCAGGCTCCTACGAGCAGTACTTC | CASSLGYSPGSYEQYF
15 | NA | NA | TRBJ2-2 | TRBV6-4 | TGTGCCAGCAGTGATCCGGGTAGCGATACCGGGGAGCTGTTTTTT | CASSDPGSDTGELFF
13 | TRBD1 | few | TRBJ1-1 | TRBV30 | TGTGCCTGGGGCACGGGACAGGGAAATGAAGCTTTCTTT | CAWGTGQGNEAFF
11 | TRBD1 | few | TRBJ2-7 | TRBV10-3 | TGTGCCACCATGGACAGGTACGAGCAGTACTTC | CATMDRYEQYF
13 | NA | NA | TRBJ1-2 | TRBV18 | TGTGCCAGCTCACCAGGGGGCGCAAATGGCTACACCTTC | CASSPGGANGYTF
15 | TRBD2 | NA | TRBJ2-5 | TRBV6-5 | TGTGCCAGCAGTCGGGGCGGGGGGGCCTTAGAGACCCAGTACTTC | CASSRGGGALETQYF
13 | NA | NA | TRBJ2-3 | TRBV7-3 | TGTGCCAGCAGCTCGGCCGGACTGAGTACGCAGTATTTT | CASSSAGLSTQYF
15 | NA | NA | TRBJ2-1 | TRBV27 | TGTGCCAGCAGACGCGCCGGGGGCTCCTACAATGAGCAGTTCTTC | CASRRAGGSYNEQFF
13 | NA | NA | TRBJ2-7 | TRBV29-1 | TGCAGCGTTGAACCCGCAGGGGACAACGAGCAGTACTTC | CSVEPAGDNEQYF
19 | TRBD1 | NA | TRBJ1-3 | TRBV4-1 | TGCGCCAGCAGCCTCTACCTTTCCGGGACAGGGGGTGGGGGAAACACCATATATTTT | CASSLYLSGTGGGGNTIYF
15 | NA | NA | TRBJ1-5 | TRBV19 | TGTGCCAGTAGTATAGATGCGGGTAGCAATCAGCCCCAGCATTTT | CASSIDAGSNQPQHF
15 | TRBD1 | NA | TRBJ2-5 | TRBV28 | TGTGCCAGCAGTTCGACAGGGGGAGAGCAAGAGACCCAGTACTTC | CASSSTGGEQETQYF
16 | TRBD2 | NA | TRBJ2-1 | TRBV7-3 | TGTGCCAGCAGCTTACACGGACTAGCGGGGGATGGTGAGCAGTTCTTC | CASSLHGLAGDGEQFF
14 | NA | NA | TRBJ2-5 | TRBV5-1 | TGCGCCAGCAGCTTGCGGCGGCTCGAAGAGACCCAGTACTTC | CASSLRRLEETQYF
15 | TRBD1 | NA | TRBJ2-2 | TRBV10-3 | TGTGCCATCAGTGAGAGCGACAGGGACGTCGGGGAGCTGTTTTTT | CAISESDRDVGELFF
15 | TRBD1 | NA | TRBJ2-7 | TRBV10-3 | TGTGCCATCAGTGCAACCGGGACAGGGGGCCACGAGCAGTACTTC | CAISATGTGGHEQYF
13 | TRBD1 | few | TRBJ1-1 | TRBV10-3 | TGTGCCATAAGGACAGGGTCGAACACTGAAGCTTTCTTT | CAIRTGSNTEAFF